The 3 T cell receptor beta chains below come from one sample, sequenced in a study of blood T cell repertoires in COVID-19. The data were produced by immunoSEQ multiplex PCR, yet TCRdb's version contains in-frame clones alone and is incomplete. The table lists fewer than 300,000 clones, approximately 91% of them singletons. Sequencing was carried out using PBMCs or T cells enriched from blood (not recorded which). These receptors all come from a woman between 40 and 50 years old with acute COVID-19.

The chain uses TRBV4-1 and TRBJ1-5; tentative D call: TRBD1 (5 bases). The V gene lost 0 bases and the J gene lost 7 bases, with 16 bases spanning the gap. The CDR3 has 16 amino acids. Germline lookup yields CDR1 MGHRA and CDR2 YSYEKL. The CDR3 DNA is TGCGCCAGCAGCCAAGATCTCTTCACTCGGGGGCAGCCCCAGCATTTT. Residues: CASSQDLFTRGQPQHF.

The V gene is TRBV15, the J gene TRBJ1-1; D not certain. V lost 0 bases to trimming and J lost 4 bases, with 15 bases between them. This CDR3 contains 16 residues. Germline loops: CDR1 LNHNV, CDR2 YYDKDF (reference sequence). The CDR3 DNA follows: TGTGCCACCAGCAGAGAGGGTTGGGGAGGTTTCACTGAAGCTTTCTTT. It encodes CATSREGWGGFTEAFF.

The chain combines TRBV3-1 (or the pseudogene TRBV3-2) with TRBJ1-1, with unresolved D. This CDR3 spans 14 amino acids. Germline CDR1 LGHDT, CDR2 YNNKEL (reference sequence). The ends were cut back, 1 base at V and 4 bases at J, with 10 bases in the middle. In nucleotides, the CDR3 is TGTGCCAGCAGCCAAGTTGCGGTGAGCACTGAAGCTTTCTTT. Translating gives CASSQVAVSTEAFF.